This T cell receptor (beta chain) was identified in a study of OX40 agonist ivuxolimab in advanced cancers. Germline CDR1 is LNHDA and CDR2 is SQIVND (reference sequence). V lost 5 bases and J lost 2; bases outside the gene matches: 1. The CDR3 consists of 13 residues. Measured with immunoSEQ multiplex PCR; TCRdb has only the in-frame clones, and not every one. Of about 24,000 clones listed, roughly 93% are singletons. The study, taken as a whole, reports: Among expanded peripheral T cells, antigen specificity went undetermined.

In regard to this clone: Its antigen is as yet unknown.

The source was CD4+ or CD8+ T cells sorted from blood, collected in a trial of the OX40 agonist ivuxolimab. The receptor comes from an adult with an advanced solid tumor such as melanoma, head and neck, liver or kidney cancer. The rearrangement links TRBV19 to TRBJ1-1, with 8 bases identical to TRBD1. The CDR3 reads CASSGQGNTEAFF. The DNA of the CDR3 is TGTGCCAGTAGTGGACAGGGAAACACTGAAGCTTTCTTT.